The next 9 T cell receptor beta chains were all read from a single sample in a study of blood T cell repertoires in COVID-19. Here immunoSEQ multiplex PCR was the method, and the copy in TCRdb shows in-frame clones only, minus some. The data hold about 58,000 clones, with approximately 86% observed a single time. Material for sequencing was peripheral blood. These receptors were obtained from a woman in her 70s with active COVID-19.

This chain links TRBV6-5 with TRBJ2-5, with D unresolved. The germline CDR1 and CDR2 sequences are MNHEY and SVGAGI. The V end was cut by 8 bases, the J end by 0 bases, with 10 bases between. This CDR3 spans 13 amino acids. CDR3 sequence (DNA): TGTGCCAGCTTATTAGCCTACCAAGAGACCCAGTACTTC. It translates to CASLLAYQETQYF.

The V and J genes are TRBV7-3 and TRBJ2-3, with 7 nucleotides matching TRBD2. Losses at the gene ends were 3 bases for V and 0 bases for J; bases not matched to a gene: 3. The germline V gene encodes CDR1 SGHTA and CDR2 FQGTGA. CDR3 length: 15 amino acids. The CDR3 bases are TGTGCCAGCAGCTTTATTAGCGGGAGCACAGATACGCAGTATTTT. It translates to CASSFISGSTDTQYF.

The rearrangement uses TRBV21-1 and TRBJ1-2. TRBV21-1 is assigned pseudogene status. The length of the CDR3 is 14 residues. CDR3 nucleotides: TGTGCCAGCAGCAAAGAAGCGGGTATCTACGGCTACACCTTC. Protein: CASSKEAGIYGYTF.

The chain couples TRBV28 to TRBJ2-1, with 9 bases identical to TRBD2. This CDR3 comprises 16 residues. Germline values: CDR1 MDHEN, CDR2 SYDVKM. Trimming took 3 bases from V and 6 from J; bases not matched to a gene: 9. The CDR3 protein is CASSFPAGGPINEQFF. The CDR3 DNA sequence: TGTGCCAGCAGTTTCCCCGCGGGAGGGCCCATCAATGAGCAGTTCTTC. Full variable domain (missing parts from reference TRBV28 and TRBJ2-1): DVKVTQSSRYLVKRTGEKVFLECVQDMDHENMFWYRQDPGLGLRLIYFSYDVKMKEKGDIPEGYSVSREKKERFSLILESASTNQTSMYLCASSFPAGGPINEQFFGPGTRLTVL.

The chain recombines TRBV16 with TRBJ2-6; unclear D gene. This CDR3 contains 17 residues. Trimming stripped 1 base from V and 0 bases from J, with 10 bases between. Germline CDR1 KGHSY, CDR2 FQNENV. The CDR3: CASSQLELSSGANVLTF. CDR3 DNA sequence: TGTGCCAGCAGCCAATTGGAGCTCTCCTCTGGGGCCAACGTCCTGACTTTC.

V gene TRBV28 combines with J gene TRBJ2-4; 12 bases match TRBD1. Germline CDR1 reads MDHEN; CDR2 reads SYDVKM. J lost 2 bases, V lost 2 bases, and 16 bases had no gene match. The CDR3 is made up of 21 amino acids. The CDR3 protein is CASSLSPSGTGGDFSKNIQYF. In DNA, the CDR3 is TGTGCCAGCAGTTTAAGCCCCTCCGGGACAGGGGGCGATTTCTCCAAAAACATTCAGTACTTC.

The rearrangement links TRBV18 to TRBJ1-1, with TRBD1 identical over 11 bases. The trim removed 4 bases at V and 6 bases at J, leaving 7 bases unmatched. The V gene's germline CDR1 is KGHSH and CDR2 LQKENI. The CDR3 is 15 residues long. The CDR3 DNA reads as TGTGCCAGCTCACTCGGGGACAGGGGGGTCGCTGAAGCTTTCTTT. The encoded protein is CASSLGDRGVAEAFF.

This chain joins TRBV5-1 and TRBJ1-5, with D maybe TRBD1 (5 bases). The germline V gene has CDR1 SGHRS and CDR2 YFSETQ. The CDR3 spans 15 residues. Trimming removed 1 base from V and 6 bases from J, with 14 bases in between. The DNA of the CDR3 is TGCGCCAGCAGCTTGTCGTCAGGTCAGGGTCAGCCCCAGCATTTT. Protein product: CASSLSSGQGQPQHF.

The CDR3 nucleotides read TGTGCCAGCATCGATCTCCTGAGCGCCACCTACAATGAGCAGTTCTTC. It specifies CASIDLLSATYNEQFF. The chain recombines TRBV28 with TRBJ2-1; D gene uncertain. The germline V gene has CDR1 MDHEN and CDR2 SYDVKM. The ends were cut back, 7 bases at V and 2 bases at J, with 18 bases in the middle. The CDR3 loop spans 16 amino acids.